At least ten counts were recorded for the clone carrying this T cell receptor (beta chain). Its antigen remains unknown. This sample is part of a study of T-cell reconstitution after alpha-beta-depleted transplantation in children. Study-wide results and caveats: When one year had passed after transplant, most T-cell counts and diversity came from newly produced T cells. The study reportedly traced alpha-beta T cells about two months after transplant to several hundred expanded graft clones. The high TCRbeta diversity at day 60 in some patients came from surviving recipient T cells and thymic progenitors.

V lost 5 bases and J lost 4, with 17 bases in between. The CDR3 sequence is 15 residues long. In germline, CDR1 is SGHTA, CDR2 FQGNSA. This sample's TCRbeta library carried unique molecular identifier barcodes. Using its own MiXCR run on the PCR reads, TCRdb lists one record per CDR3 protein. This repertoire shows roughly 340,000 distinct CDR3 sequences, roughly 15% found once; its top ten account for around two fifths. The specimen was PBMCs, mostly from graft donor cells, collected 360 days after TCRalphabeta/CD19-depleted stem cell transplant. The rearrangement joins TRBV7-2 to TRBJ1-1, with no clear D. The TCR originated in a male patient between 2 and 10 years old who had a stem cell transplant for acute lymphoblastic leukemia, so the T cells may come from the graft donor. The CDR3 coding sequence is TGTGCCAGCAGCCTTAGCCCCTCACAGATCACTGAAGCTTTCTTT. It yields the protein CASSLSPSQITEAFF.